The TCR beta chain described here comes from a study of graft-versus-host responses after intestinal transplantation. Study-wide findings and caveats: Among recipient marrow samples, GvH clones were found; some appeared first in ileum or blood.

Notes on this clone: Its specificity is not known.

The CDR3 spans 14 residues. Germline V gene lookup returns CDR1 SGHTA and CDR2 FQGTGA. Trimming cost V 5 bases and J 3 bases, with 13 bases left between them. Generated by immunoSEQ multiplex PCR, the TCRdb table keeps only in-frame clones and is missing some. The data contain approximately 78,000 clones, over 75% of them singletons. The clonotype was recovered from a human donor who was the organ donor for an intestinal transplant. The chain has TRBV7-3 and TRBJ1-2; a weak D match, TRBD1 (5 bases). The starting material was unstimulated CD8+ T cells sorted from spleen or lymph node cells, obtained before transplant. The CDR3 DNA follows: TGTGCCAGCAGCCCTTGGGGGGGGGACTATGGCTACACCTTC. Translated: CASSPWGGDYGYTF.